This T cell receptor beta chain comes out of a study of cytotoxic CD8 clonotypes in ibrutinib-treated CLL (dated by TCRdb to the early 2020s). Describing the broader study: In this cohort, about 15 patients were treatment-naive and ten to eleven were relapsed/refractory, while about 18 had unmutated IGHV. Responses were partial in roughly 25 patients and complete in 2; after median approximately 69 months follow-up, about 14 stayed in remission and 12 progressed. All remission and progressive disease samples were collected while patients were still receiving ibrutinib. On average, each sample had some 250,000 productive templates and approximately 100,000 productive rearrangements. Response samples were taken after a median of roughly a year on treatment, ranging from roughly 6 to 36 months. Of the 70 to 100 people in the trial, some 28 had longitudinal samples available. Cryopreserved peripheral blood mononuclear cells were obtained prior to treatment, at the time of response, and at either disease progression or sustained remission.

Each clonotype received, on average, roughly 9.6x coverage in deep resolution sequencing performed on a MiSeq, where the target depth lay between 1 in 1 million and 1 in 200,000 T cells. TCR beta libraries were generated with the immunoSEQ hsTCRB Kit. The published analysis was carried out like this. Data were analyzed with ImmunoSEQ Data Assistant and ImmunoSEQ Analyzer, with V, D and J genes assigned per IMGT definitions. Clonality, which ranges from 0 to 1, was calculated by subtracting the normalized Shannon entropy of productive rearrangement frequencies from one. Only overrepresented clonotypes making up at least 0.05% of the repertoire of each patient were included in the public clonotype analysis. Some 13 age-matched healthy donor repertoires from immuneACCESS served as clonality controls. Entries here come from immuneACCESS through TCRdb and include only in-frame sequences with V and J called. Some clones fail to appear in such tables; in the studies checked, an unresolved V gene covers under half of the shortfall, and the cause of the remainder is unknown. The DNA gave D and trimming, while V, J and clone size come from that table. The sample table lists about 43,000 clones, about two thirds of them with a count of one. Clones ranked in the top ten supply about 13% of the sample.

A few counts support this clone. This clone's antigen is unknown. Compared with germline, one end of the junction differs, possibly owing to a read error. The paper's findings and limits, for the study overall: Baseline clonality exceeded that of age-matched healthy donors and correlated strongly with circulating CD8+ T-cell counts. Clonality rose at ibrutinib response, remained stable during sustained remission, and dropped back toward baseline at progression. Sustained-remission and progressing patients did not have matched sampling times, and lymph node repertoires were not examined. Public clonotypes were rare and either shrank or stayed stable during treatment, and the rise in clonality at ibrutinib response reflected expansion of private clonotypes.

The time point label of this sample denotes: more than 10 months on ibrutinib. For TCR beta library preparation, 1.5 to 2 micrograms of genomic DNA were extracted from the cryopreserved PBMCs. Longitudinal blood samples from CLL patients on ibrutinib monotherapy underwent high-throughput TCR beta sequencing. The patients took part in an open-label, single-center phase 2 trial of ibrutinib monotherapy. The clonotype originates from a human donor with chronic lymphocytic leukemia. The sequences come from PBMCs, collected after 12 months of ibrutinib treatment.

The DNA reads TGTGCCAGTAGTGTAGAGGGGAGTAGCGGGGCCACAGAGACCCAGTACTTC. Its protein reads: CASSVEGSSGATETQYF. The receptor chain draws on TRBV19 and TRBJ2-5; 8 bases in the junction line up with TRBD2. Taken from cysteine to phenylalanine, the CDR3 has 17 residues. Of the read, only the CDR3 DNA is kept; its 51 bases are in frame from base 1. The germline V gene (reference sequence) sets CDR1 to LNHDA and CDR2 to SQIVND.